This T cell receptor beta chain was obtained from a study of blood T cell repertoires in COVID-19. For the study at large: The origin of the acute and convalescent COVID-19 samples was the United States, Italy and Spain. Sample material is recorded as cDNA or gDNA derived from T cells, B-cell-depleted T cells, or PBMCs.

The CDR3 spans 14 residues. Per the germline V gene, CDR1 is SQVTM and CDR2 is ANQGSEA. V was pared by 7 bases and J by 0 bases, with 15 bases between. Repertoires were generated with immunoSEQ multiplex PCR, while TCRdb's copy carries only in-frame clones and drops some. This sample has a few hundred thousand clones, with roughly nine tenths found just once. Participants spanned ages about 18 to 95 years and resided in about 24 US areas. Participant reports of clinical history set cohort assignment. Source material: PBMCs or T cells enriched from blood (not recorded which). The rearrangement uses TRBV29-1 and TRBJ1-1; D ambiguous. This sequence originates from a woman aged 60 to 75 who had recovered from COVID-19. CDR3 nucleotides: TGCAGCGCCAACCCGGGATTGGTGAACACTGAAGCTTTCTTT. Translated: CSANPGLVNTEAFF.